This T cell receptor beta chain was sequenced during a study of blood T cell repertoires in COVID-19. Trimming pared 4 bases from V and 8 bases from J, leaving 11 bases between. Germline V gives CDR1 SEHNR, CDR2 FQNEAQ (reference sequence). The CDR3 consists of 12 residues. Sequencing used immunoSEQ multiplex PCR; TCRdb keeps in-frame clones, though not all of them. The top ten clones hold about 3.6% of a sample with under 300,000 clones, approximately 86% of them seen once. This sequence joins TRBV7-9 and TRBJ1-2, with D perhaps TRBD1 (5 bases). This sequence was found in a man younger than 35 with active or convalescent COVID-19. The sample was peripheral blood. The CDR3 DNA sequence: TGTGCCAGCAGCTCGACGGGGGGAGGCTACACCTTC. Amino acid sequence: CASSSTGGGYTF.